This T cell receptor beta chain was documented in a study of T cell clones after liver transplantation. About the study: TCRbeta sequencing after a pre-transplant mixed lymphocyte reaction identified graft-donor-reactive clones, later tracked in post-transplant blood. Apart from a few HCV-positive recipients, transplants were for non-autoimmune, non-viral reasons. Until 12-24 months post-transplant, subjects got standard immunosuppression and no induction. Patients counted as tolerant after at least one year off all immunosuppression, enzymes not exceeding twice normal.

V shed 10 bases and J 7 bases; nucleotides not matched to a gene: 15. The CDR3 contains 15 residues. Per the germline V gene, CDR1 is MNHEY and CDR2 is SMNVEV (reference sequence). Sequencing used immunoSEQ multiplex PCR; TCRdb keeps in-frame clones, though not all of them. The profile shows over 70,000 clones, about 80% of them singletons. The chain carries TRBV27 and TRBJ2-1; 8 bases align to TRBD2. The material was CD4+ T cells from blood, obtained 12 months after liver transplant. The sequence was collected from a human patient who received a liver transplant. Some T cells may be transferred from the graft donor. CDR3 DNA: TGTGCCATCGGAAGTAGGAGGGCGGGAGGAAATGAGCAGTTCTTC. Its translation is CAIGSRRAGGNEQFF.